This TCR beta chain derives from a study of blood T cell repertoires in COVID-19 (TCRdb year 2020). Broadly, across the study: Samples from collaborators originated in the United States, Italy and Spain and spanned both the acute and convalescent phases of COVID-19. The material from the prospective study consisted of cDNA or gDNA derived from T cells, B-cell-depleted T cells, or PBMCs. Deeply sampled blood TCRbeta repertoires from subjects exposed to, actively infected with, or recovered from COVID-19 were included in the dataset. A freely available public database, intended as a resource for researchers studying the immune response to SARS-CoV-2, is where the repertoires were released. The samples were drawn from two sources: the first 160 participants of the ongoing ImmuneRACE study, and 1,200 or so subjects contributed by 6 global collaborators. Nearly every sample came with metadata listing a de-identified subject ID, COVID-19 status, age in years and sex. HLA class I and class II types, where available, came from metadata supplied by the sample provider rather than from assay-based typing. The full study reports these points: Clinical and demographic metadata were provided uncurated, with the amount varying by source and participant.

The collaborating institutions used their own protocols to collect whole blood in K2EDTA tubes. For TCRbeta analysis, collaborator samples were shipped as frozen whole blood, as isolated PBMCs, or as DNA extracted from either sample type. Between the V and J ends, shortened by 0 bases and 5 bases respectively, the junction contains 13 bases. Taken from the germline V gene (reference sequence), the CDR1 and CDR2 loops are SEHNR and FQNEAQ. The CDR3 runs 15 residues from the cysteine to the phenylalanine. Only CDR3 DNA is held: 45 bases, read in frame from base 1. A few counts support this clone. The clone's antigen remains unknown. Per-nucleotide qualities are absent, and no much larger clonotype sits a single base away. TCRbeta CDR3 regions were amplified from genomic DNA using the immunoSEQ Assay, a bias-controlled multiplex PCR. In the authors' own workflow: Nucleated cell counts per sample were estimated from amplification of reference gene primers within the assay. To quantify the absolute abundance of each unique TCRbeta CDR3 rearrangement, sequence reads were collapsed and filtered. Productive Simpson clonality was computed per sample as the square root of Simpson's diversity index over productive rearrangements. The table comes from immuneACCESS by way of TCRdb, which keeps in-frame sequences with V and J called. Part of the clones is missing from these tables; in studies checked, under half for an unresolved V gene and the rest for unknown reasons. V, J and clone size were drawn from that table, and D and trimming were deduced from the DNA. For this sample there are roughly 73,000 clones; about 86% appear just once. Together, the top ten hold 3.5% to 5% of the sample.

The sample taken for sequencing was peripheral blood. The TCR originated in a man between 65 and 85 years old with active COVID-19. The chain is encoded by TRBV7-9 joined to TRBJ2-5; matching of 5 bases hints at TRBD1 as the D gene. Here is the DNA: TGTGCCAGCAGCTTAGCGGGGCCGGTCGGCGAGACCCAGTACTTC. It translates as CASSLAGPVGETQYF.